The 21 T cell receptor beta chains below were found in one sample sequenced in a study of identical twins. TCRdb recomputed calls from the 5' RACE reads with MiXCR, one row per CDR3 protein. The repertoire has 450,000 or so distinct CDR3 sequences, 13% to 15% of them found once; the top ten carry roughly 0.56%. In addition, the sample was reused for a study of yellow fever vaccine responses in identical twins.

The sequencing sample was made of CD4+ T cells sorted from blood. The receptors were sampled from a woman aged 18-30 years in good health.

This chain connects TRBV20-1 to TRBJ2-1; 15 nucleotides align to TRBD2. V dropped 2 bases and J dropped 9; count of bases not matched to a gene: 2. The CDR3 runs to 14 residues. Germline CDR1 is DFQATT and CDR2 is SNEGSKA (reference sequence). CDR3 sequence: CSARMGLAGGEQFF. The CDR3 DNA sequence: TGCAGTGCTAGAATGGGACTAGCGGGGGGTGAGCAGTTCTTC.

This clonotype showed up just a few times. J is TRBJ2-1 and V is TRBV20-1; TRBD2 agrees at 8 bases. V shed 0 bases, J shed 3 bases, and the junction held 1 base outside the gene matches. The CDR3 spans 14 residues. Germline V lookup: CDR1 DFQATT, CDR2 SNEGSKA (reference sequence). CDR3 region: CSAREREDYNEQFF. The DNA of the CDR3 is TGCAGTGCTAGAGAGCGGGAGGACTACAATGAGCAGTTCTTC.

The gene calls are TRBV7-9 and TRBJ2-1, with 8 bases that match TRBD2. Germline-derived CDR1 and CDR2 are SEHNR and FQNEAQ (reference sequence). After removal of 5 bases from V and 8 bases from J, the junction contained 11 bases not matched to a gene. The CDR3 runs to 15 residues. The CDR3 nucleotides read TGTGCCAGCAGCCCGTTCTCCTCACTAGCGGATGAGCAGTTCTTC. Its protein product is CASSPFSSLADEQFF.

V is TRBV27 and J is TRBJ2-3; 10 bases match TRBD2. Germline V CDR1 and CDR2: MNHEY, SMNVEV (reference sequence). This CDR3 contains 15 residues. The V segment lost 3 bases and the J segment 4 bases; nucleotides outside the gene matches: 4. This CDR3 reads CASSLPSGSSDTQYF. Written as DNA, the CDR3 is TGTGCCAGCAGTTTGCCTAGCGGGAGCTCAGATACGCAGTATTTT.

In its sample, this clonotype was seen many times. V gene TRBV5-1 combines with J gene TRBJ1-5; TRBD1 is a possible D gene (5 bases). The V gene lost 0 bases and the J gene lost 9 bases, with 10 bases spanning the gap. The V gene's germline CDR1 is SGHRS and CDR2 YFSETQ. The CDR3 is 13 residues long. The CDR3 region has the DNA TGCGCCAGCAGCTTGGATGGGGGGAGGCCCCAGCATTTT. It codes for CASSLDGGRPQHF.

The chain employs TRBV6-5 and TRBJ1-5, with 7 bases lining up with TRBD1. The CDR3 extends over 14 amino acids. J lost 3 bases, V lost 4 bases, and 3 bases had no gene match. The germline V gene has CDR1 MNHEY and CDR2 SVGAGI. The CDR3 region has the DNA TGTGCCAGCAGTTTCGGACAGGTCAATCAGCCCCAGCATTTT. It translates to CASSFGQVNQPQHF.

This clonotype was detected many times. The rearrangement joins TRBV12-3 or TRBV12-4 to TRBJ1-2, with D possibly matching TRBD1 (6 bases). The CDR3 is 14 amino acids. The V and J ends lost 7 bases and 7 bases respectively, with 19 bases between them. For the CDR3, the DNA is TGTGCCAGCACAACCCGGTGGGGGGCAGGTGGCTACACCTTC. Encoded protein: CASTTRWGAGGYTF.

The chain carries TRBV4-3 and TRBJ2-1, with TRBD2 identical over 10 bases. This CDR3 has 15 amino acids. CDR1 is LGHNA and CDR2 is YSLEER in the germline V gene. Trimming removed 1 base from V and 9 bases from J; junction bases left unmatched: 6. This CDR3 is CASSQGLAGAVEQFF. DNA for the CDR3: TGCGCCAGCAGCCAAGGGCTAGCGGGGGCCGTTGAGCAGTTCTTC.

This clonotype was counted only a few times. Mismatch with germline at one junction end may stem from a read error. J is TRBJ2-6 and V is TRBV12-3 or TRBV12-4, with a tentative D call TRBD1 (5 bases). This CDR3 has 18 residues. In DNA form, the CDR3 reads TGTGCCTGCAGTTTAAGGGGTAAACTCTTCTCTGGGGCCAACGTCCTGACTTTC. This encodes CACSLRGKLFSGANVLTF.

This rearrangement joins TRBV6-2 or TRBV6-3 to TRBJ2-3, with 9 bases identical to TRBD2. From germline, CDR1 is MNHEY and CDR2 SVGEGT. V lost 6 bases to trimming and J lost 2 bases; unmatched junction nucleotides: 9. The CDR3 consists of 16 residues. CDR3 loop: CASSPTTSGYTDTQYF. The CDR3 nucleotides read TGTGCCAGCAGCCCTACAACTAGCGGGTACACAGATACGCAGTATTTT.

The DNA of the CDR3 is TGTGCCAGCAGTCTGACAGGGTCTGGCAATCAGCCCCAGCATTTT. Translating it yields CASSLTGSGNQPQHF. The chain joins TRBV12-3 or TRBV12-4 to TRBJ1-5; TRBD1 agrees at 7 bases. J was trimmed by 2 bases and V by 5 bases; bases with no gene match: 6. The CDR3 totals 15 residues.

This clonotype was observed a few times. The CDR3 coding sequence is TGTGCCAGCGCGACAGGCTACGAGCAGTACTTC. As protein: CASATGYEQYF. This chain connects TRBV27 to TRBJ2-7; D is perhaps TRBD1 (6 bases). Trimming pared 8 bases from V and 3 bases from J, leaving 8 bases between. Looked up from germline, CDR1 is MNHEY and CDR2 is SMNVEV (reference sequence). This CDR3 comprises 11 residues.

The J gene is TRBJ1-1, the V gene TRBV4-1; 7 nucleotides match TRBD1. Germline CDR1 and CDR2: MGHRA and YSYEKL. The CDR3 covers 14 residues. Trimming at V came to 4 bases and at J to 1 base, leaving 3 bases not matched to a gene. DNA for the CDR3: TGCGCCAGCAGCCTCCAGGGGGAGAACACTGAAGCTTTCTTT. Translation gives CASSLQGENTEAFF.

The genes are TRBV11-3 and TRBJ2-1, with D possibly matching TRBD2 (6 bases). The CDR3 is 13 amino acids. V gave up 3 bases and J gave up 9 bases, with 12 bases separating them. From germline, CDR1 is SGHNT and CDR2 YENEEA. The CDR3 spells CASSLKLAGEQFF. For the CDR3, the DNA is TGTGCCAGCAGCTTGAAACTAGCTGGTGAGCAGTTCTTC.

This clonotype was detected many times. CDR3 protein: CASSRTTGSGNEQFF. The CDR3 DNA follows: TGTGCCAGCAGTCGAACTACAGGGAGCGGGAATGAGCAGTTCTTC. V and J are TRBV27 and TRBJ2-1; either TRBD1 or TRBD2 may fit D (6 bases each). The V gene lost 5 bases and the J gene lost 7 bases, with 18 bases spanning the gap. The CDR3 covers 15 residues. The V gene's germline CDR1 is MNHEY and CDR2 SMNVEV (reference sequence).

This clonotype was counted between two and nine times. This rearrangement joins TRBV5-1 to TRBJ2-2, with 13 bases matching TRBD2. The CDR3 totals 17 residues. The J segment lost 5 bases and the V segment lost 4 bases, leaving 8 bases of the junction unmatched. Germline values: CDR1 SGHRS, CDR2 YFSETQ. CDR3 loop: CASSRGLAGARTGELFF. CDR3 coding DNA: TGCGCCAGCAGCCGAGGACTAGCGGGGGCACGAACCGGGGAGCTGTTTTTT.

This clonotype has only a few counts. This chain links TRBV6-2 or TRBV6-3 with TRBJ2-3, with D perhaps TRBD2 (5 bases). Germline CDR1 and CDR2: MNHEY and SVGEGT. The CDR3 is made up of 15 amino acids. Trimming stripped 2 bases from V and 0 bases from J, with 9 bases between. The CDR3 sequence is CASSYVGASTDTQYF. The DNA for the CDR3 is TGTGCCAGCAGTTACGTGGGAGCTAGCACAGATACGCAGTATTTT.

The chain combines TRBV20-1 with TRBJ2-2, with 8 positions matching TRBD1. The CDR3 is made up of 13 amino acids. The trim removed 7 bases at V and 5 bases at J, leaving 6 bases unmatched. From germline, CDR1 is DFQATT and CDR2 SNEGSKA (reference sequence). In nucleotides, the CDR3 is TGCAGTGGTGTGACAGGGGCTACCGGGGAGCTGTTTTTT. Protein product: CSGVTGATGELFF.

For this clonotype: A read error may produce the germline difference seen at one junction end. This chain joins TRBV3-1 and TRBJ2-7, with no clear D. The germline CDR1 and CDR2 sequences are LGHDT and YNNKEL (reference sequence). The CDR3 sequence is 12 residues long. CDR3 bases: TGTGCCAGCAGCCAAGATCTTAGCTCAAGGACCTTC. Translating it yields CASSQDLSSRTF.

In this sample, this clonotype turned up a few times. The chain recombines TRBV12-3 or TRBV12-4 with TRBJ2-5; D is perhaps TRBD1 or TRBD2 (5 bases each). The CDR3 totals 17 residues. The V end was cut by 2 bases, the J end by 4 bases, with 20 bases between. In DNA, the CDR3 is TGTGCCAGCAGTTTATTCGGATCGGGGCCGGACGGAGAGACCCAGTACTTC. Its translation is CASSLFGSGPDGETQYF.

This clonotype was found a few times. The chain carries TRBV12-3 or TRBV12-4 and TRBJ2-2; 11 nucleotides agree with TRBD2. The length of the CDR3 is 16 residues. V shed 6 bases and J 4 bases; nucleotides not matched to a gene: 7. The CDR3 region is CASSPGTSGSTGELFF. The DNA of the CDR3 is TGTGCCAGCAGCCCGGGGACTAGCGGATCCACCGGGGAGCTGTTTTTT.